This T cell receptor beta chain was captured by sequencing in a study of diagnostic markers for celiac disease (dated by TCRdb to 2018 to 2020). TCRdb names Illumina MiSeq as the instrument used. TCRdb reprocessed the reads; each CDR3 protein sequence makes one entry, and DNA is unavailable. This sample's table contains approximately 1,500 distinct CDR3 sequences. Of the sample, 13% to 15% is held by the ten largest clones. This clonotype is large (0.1 to 1%) as judged by frequency; no count is noted. What antigen it recognizes has not been identified. From the germline V gene (reference sequence), CDR1 is LGHDT and CDR2 is YNNKEL. The CDR3 measures 18 amino acids from cysteine to phenylalanine. The DNA is unrecorded.

The rearranged chain carries TRBV3-1 and TRBJ2-1; lacking DNA, the TRBD2 call made by TCRdb goes unchecked. This sequence was found in a human donor. The sequencing sample was made of either unsorted cells or a sorted T cell fraction (not recorded which). The CDR3 corresponds to CASSQVEALAGSYNEQFF.